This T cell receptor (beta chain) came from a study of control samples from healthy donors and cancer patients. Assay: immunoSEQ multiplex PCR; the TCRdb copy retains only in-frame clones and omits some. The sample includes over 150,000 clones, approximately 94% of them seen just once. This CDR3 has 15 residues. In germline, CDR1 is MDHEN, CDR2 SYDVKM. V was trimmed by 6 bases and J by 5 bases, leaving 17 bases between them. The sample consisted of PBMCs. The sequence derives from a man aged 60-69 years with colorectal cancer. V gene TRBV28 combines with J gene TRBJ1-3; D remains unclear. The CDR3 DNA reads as TGTGCCAGCAGCAATCTAAGGGAAAGAAGAAACACCATATATTTT. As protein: CASSNLRERRNTIYF.